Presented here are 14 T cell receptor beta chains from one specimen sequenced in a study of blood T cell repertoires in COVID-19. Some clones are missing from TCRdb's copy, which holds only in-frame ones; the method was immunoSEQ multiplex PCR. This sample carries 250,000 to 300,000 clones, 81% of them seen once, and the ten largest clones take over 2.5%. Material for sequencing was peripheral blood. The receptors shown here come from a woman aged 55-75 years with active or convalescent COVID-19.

The DNA for the CDR3 is TGTGCCAGCAGCGCCCGTCAAGCGGGGGGGGCCTACGAGCAGTACTTC. Encoded protein: CASSARQAGGAYEQYF. The chain uses TRBV9 and TRBJ2-7, with 10 bases that match TRBD2. The CDR3 has 16 residues. CDR1 is SGDLS, CDR2 YYNGEE, per germline. Trimming at V came to 3 bases and at J to 2 bases, leaving 8 bases not matched to a gene.

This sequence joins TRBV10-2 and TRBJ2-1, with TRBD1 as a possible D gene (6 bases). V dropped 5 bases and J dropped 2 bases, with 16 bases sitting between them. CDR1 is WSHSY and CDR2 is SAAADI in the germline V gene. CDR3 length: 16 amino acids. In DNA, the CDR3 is TGCGCCAGCAGTTCCCGGGACACTGTACCCTACAATGAGCAGTTCTTC. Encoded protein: CASSSRDTVPYNEQFF.

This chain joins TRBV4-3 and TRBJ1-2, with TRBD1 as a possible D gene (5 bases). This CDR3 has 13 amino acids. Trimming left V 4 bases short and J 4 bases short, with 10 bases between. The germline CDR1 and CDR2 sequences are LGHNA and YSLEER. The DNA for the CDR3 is TGCGCCAGCAGCCCCAGGGCGTCCTATGGCTACACCTTC. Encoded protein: CASSPRASYGYTF.

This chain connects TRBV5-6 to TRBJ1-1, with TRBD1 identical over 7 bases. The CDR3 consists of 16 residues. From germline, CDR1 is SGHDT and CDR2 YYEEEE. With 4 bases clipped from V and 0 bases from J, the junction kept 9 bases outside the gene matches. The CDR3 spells CASSPERGQMNTEAFF. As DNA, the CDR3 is TGTGCCAGCAGCCCGGAGAGGGGACAGATGAACACTGAAGCTTTCTTT.

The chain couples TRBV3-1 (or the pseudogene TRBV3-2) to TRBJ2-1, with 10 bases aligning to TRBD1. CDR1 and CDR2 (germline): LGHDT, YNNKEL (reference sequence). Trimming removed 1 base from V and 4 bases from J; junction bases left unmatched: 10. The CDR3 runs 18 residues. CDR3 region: CASSQGGQGGLRYNEQFF. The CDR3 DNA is TGTGCCAGCAGCCAAGGTGGACAGGGGGGATTGCGGTACAATGAGCAGTTCTTC.

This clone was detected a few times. CDR3: CASSSRLAETTDTQYF. The DNA of the CDR3 is TGTGCCAGCAGCTCGAGACTAGCAGAGACAACAGATACGCAGTATTTT. The chain recombines TRBV7-9 with TRBJ2-3; 7 nucleotides line up with TRBD2. Germline V gene data show CDR1 as SEHNR and CDR2 as FQNEAQ (reference sequence). Trimming removed 4 bases from V and 3 bases from J; junction bases left unmatched: 10. The CDR3 loop spans 16 amino acids.

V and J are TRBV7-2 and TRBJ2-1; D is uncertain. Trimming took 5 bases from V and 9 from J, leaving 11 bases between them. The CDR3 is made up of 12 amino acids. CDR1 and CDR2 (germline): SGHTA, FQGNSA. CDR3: CASSGSQVEQFF. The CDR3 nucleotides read TGTGCCAGCAGCGGTAGCCAAGTTGAGCAGTTCTTC.

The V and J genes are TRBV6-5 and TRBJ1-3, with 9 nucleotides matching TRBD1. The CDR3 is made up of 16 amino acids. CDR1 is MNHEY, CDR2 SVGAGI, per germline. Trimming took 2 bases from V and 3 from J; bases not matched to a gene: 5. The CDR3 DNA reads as TGTGCCAGCAGTTACACCGGGACAGGGAGTGGAAACACCATATATTTT. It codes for CASSYTGTGSGNTIYF.

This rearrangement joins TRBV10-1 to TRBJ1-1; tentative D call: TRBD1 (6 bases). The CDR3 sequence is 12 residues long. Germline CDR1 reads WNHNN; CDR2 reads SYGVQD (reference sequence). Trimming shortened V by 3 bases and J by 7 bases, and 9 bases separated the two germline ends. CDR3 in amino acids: CASSDPQGEAFF. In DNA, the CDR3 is TGCGCCAGCAGTGACCCACAGGGTGAAGCTTTCTTT.

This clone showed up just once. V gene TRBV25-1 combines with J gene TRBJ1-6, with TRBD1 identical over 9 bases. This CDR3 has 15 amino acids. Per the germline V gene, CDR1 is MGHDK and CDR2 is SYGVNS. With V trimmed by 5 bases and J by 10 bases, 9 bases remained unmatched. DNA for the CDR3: TGTGCCAGCAGTCCTTCCACAGGGGGCAGCTCACCCCTCCACTTT. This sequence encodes CASSPSTGGSSPLHF.

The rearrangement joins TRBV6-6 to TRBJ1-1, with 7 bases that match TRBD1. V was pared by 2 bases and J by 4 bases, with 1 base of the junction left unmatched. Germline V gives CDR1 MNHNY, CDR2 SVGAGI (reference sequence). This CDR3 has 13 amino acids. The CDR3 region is CASSYTGVTEAFF. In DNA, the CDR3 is TGTGCCAGCAGTTACACAGGGGTCACTGAAGCTTTCTTT.

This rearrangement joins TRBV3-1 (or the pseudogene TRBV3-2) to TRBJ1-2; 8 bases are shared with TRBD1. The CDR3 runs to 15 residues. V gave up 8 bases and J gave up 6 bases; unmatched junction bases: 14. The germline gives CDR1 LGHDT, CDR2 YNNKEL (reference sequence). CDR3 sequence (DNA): TGTGCCAGCGTCTCGGCGGGGACAGGTATGAATGGCTACACCTTC. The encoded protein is CASVSAGTGMNGYTF.

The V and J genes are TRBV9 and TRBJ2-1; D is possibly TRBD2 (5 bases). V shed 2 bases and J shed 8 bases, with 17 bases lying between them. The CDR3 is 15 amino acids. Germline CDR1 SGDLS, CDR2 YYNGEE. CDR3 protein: CASSVQPTRTDEQFF. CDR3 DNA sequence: TGTGCCAGCAGCGTGCAACCCACTAGAACCGATGAGCAGTTCTTC.

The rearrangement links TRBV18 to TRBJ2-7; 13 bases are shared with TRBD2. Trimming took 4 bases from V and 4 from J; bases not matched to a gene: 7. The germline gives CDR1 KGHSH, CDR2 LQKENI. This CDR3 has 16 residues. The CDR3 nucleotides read TGTGCCAGCTCACACCCGGGGACTAGCGGGGCTTACGAGCAGTACTTC. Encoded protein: CASSHPGTSGAYEQYF.